The 3 T cell receptor beta chains below were found in one sample sequenced in a study of T cell clonality in common variable immunodeficiency. Measured with immunoSEQ multiplex PCR; TCRdb has only the in-frame clones, and not every one. Recorded here are fewer than 50,000 clones, none singletons. Source material: peripheral blood mononuclear cells. The receptors were gathered from a person aged 18 to 70 in good health.

This clone was observed at least ten times. The covered CDR3 bases are TGTGCCAGCAGCATCGAGGTTTCAGATACG. Translating gives CASSIEVSDT. In full, the CDR3 reads CASSIEVSDTQYF. This chain uses TRBV11-3 with TRBJ2-3; D is uncertain. With the read ending 3 residues before the CDR3 end, the germline J gene is used to fill in that end. There are 13 residues in the CDR3. V was pared by 5 bases and J by 4 bases, with 10 bases between. The germline CDR1 and CDR2 sequences are SGHNT and YENEEA.

This clone appeared many times. The sequenced fragment ends 3 residues before the CDR3 boundary, so the rest is inferred from the germline J gene. The chain uses TRBV5-4 and TRBJ2-1, with 8 bases matching TRBD1. Per the germline V gene, CDR1 is SGHNT and CDR2 is YYREEE (reference sequence). CDR3 length: 16 residues. The J segment lost 4 bases and the V segment lost 3 bases, leaving 9 bases of the junction unmatched. CDR3 sequence: CASSSGQGAEYNEQFF. Partial CDR3 DNA: TGTGCCAGCAGCTCCGGACAGGGCGCGGAGTACAATGAG.

This clone was detected many times. The CDR3 end lies 3 residues beyond the end of the read and is filled in from the germline J gene. V is TRBV20-1 and J is TRBJ1-3; no definite D call. Germline CDR1 reads DFQATT; CDR2 reads SNEGSKA (reference sequence). Trimming stripped 6 bases from V and 3 bases from J, with 6 bases between. This CDR3 region has 11 residues. The CDR3 is CSAPGGNTIYF. CDR3 bases read: TGCAGTGCCCCCGGTGGAAACACC.